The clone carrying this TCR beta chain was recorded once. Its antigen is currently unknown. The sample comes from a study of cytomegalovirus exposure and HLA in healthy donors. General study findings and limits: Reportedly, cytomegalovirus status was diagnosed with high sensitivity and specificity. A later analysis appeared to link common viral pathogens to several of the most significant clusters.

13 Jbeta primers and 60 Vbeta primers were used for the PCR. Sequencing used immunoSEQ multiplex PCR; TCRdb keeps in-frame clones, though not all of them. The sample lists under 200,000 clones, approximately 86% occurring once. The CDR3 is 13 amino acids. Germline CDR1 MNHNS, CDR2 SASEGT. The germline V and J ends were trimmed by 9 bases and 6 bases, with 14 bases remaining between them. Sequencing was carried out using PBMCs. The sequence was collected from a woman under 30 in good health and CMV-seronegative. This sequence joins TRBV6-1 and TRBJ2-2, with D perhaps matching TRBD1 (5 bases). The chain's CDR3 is CASFPGKAGELFF. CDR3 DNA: TGTGCCAGTTTCCCAGGGAAAGCCGGGGAGCTGTTTTTT.